These 7 T cell receptor beta chains originate from one sample sequenced in a study of blood T cell repertoires in COVID-19 (dated by TCRdb to 2018 to 2020). The library was generated by the immunoSEQ multiplex PCR assay. The immuneACCESS repertoire file appears here via TCRdb, limited to in-frame rearrangements. These files lack a portion of the clones; in checked studies, under half of the deficit traces to unresolved V genes, and the cause of the others is not known. Present in this sample are 150,000 to 200,000 clones, 80% of which were seen just once. Around 5.9% of the sample is taken by the ten largest. The specimen was PBMCs or T cells enriched from blood (not recorded which). The receptors were gathered from a man aged 40-49 years who had recovered from COVID-19.

The rearrangement joins TRBV5-1 to TRBJ2-3; TRBD2 might be the D (6 bases). The V end lost 5 bases, the J end lost 8 bases, and 15 bases lay between the germline ends. Germline CDR1 SGHRS, CDR2 YFSETQ. The CDR3 sequence is 13 residues long. The DNA for the CDR3 is TGCGCCAGCAGTTCTACACTAGCCGGTACGCAGTATTTT. Protein sequence: CASSSTLAGTQYF.

V usage is TRBV6-5 and J usage is TRBJ1-5; no firm D call. Germline CDR1 is MNHEY and CDR2 is SVGAGI. V shed 6 bases and J shed 5 bases, with 5 bases lying between them. The CDR3 runs 11 residues. The CDR3 reads CASSRDQPQHF. The CDR3 DNA is TGTGCCAGCAGCCGAGATCAGCCCCAGCATTTT.

The chain is built from TRBV11-2 and TRBJ1-1; the match to TRBD1 covers 10 bases. V lost 1 base and J lost 4; bases outside the gene matches: 9. The CDR3 has 17 amino acids. Germline CDR1 reads SGHAT; CDR2 reads FQNNGV. This CDR3 reads CASSLGEGQGRSTEAFF. For the CDR3, the DNA is TGTGCCAGCAGCTTAGGGGAGGGACAGGGGAGAAGCACTGAAGCTTTCTTT.

The chain couples TRBV3-1 (or the pseudogene TRBV3-2) to TRBJ1-4; no reliable D call. Looked up from germline, CDR1 is LGHDT and CDR2 is YNNKEL (reference sequence). With 5 bases removed from V and 4 bases from J, the gap between germline ends came to 14 bases. This CDR3 spans 15 amino acids. The CDR3 nucleotides read TGTGCCAGCAGCACTAACGAGTTTTATAATGAAAAACTGTTTTTT. It is translated as CASSTNEFYNEKLFF.

This sequence joins TRBV6-6 and TRBJ1-1; a possible D gene is TRBD1 (5 bases). This CDR3 has 12 residues. In germline, CDR1 is MNHNY, CDR2 SVGAGI (reference sequence). V lost 7 bases and J 1 base, leaving 7 bases between the germline ends. For the CDR3, the DNA is TGTGCCAGCACCGACAGGAACACTGAAGCTTTCTTT. Its translation is CASTDRNTEAFF.

The V call is TRBV6-5, the J call TRBJ2-3, with TRBD2 matching 9 bases. V shed 6 bases and J 6 bases; nucleotides not matched to a gene: 7. Germline lookup yields CDR1 MNHEY and CDR2 SVGAGI. The CDR3 is 14 amino acids. DNA of the CDR3: TGTGCCAGCAGACGAGCGGGGGGCGGGGATACGCAGTATTTT. Amino acids: CASRRAGGGDTQYF.

V gene TRBV6-5 combines with J gene TRBJ2-6, with TRBD1 as a possible D gene (6 bases). Trimming removed 0 bases from V and 0 bases from J, with 6 bases in between. From germline, CDR1 is MNHEY and CDR2 SVGAGI. The CDR3 spans 16 residues. CDR3 nucleotides: TGTGCCAGCAGTTACTCACAGGGCTCTGGGGCCAACGTCCTGACTTTC. Encoded protein: CASSYSQGSGANVLTF.